This T cell receptor beta chain was profiled in a study of technical replicates of blood from several donors. Germline CDR1 and CDR2: MNHEY and SVGAGI. The CDR3 runs 15 residues. V lost 7 bases to trimming and J lost 0 bases, with 14 bases between them. The data were produced by immunoSEQ multiplex PCR, yet TCRdb's version contains in-frame clones alone and is incomplete. Of approximately 52,000 clones in the sample, around 90% were seen once. The origin of this receptor is a human donor in good health. Some clones in this sample may be carry-over from other donors' samples. The sequencing input was PBMCs. The J gene is TRBJ2-3, the V gene TRBV6-5; D unresolved. DNA for the CDR3: TGTGCCAGCACAGAGAGGATGACTAGCACAGATACGCAGTATTTT. Its protein product is CASTERMTSTDTQYF.